What follows is one TCR beta chain and its context. What it binds is not known. These data belong to a study of shared clonotypes between healthy human individuals. Method: immunoSEQ multiplex PCR; TCRdb's copy keeps in-frame clones and lacks some. The sample includes 470,000 or so clones, about 84% of them seen just once. Recent vaccinations or acute infections were absent in the healthy HIV-negative adult donors. All donors were Caucasian adults living in Nashville, Tennessee. Whole-study findings and limits: Sharing of clonotypes among donors was expected to vary with sequencing depth.

Sequencing was carried out using PBMCs. The sequence derives from a woman aged 40 to 50 in good health. Some clones in this sample may be carry-over from other donors' samples.

The CDR3 nucleotides read TGTGCCAGCAGCAACAATTATGGCTACACCTTC. It codes for CASSNNYGYTF. The gene calls are TRBV25-1 and TRBJ1-2; D is unresolved. The CDR3 runs to 11 residues. Germline CDR1 and CDR2: MGHDK and SYGVNS. The V and J ends lost 6 bases and 5 bases respectively, with 7 bases between them.